Reported below is one TCR beta chain. These data are taken from a study of blood T cell repertoires in COVID-19. Using immunoSEQ multiplex PCR, the repertoire was profiled, and TCRdb retains in-frame clones only, with some absent. The sample includes about 62,000 clones, 88% of them seen just once. This CDR3 is 12 amino acids long. The V gene's germline CDR1 is KGHDR and CDR2 SFDVKD. Trimming cost V 9 bases and J 10 bases; bases outside gene matches: 8. The receptor was derived from a human donor in a cohort sampled during active COVID-19. The sequencing input was peripheral blood. The genes are TRBV24-1 and TRBJ2-1; the match to TRBD1 covers 7 bases. CDR3 in amino acids: CATGTGAGEQFF. In DNA form, the CDR3 reads TGTGCCACCGGAACAGGGGCAGGAGAGCAGTTCTTC.